A selection of T cell receptor beta chains follows, all from one sample in a study of cytomegalovirus exposure and HLA in healthy donors. Here immunoSEQ multiplex PCR was the method, and the copy in TCRdb shows in-frame clones only, minus some. Of 100,000 to 150,000 clones listed, roughly 80% are singletons. Sequencing input: PBMCs. The receptors were sampled from a man aged 25 to 40 in good health and CMV-seropositive. CDR3s include the opening cysteine and the closing phenylalanine or tryptophan. Each record gives: J gene, clone size, D gene, V gene, CDR3 DNA, CDR3 protein. D genes are given only for firm matches. Clone size appears in some rows only: once, few, many, or a class for an expanded clone.

>TRBJ2-3|-|-|TRBV27
TGTGCCAGCAGACCAGGGTTCGTCCGCACAGATACGCAGTATTTT
CASRPGFVRTDTQYF
>TRBJ1-2|-|-|TRBV9
TGTGCCAGCAGCGTAGGGGGGGACTATGGCTACACCTTC
CASSVGGDYGYTF
>TRBJ2-7|-|TRBD1|TRBV7-8
TGTGCCAGCAGCATAACACTCGACAGGGCTGGCCCCCTCTACGAGCAGTACTTC
CASSITLDRAGPLYEQYF
>TRBJ1-2|-|-|TRBV29-1
TGCAGCGTTGAATCTGCAGGGTTCGGCTACACCTTC
CSVESAGFGYTF
>TRBJ2-5|-|TRBD2|TRBV27
TGTGCCAGCAGTTTCTTGCGGGAGACCCAAGAGACCCAGTACTTC
CASSFLRETQETQYF
>TRBJ2-1|-|-|TRBV11-2
TGTGCCAGCAGCTTATCTTGGGGGGGCGGCTACAATGAGCAGTTCTTC
CASSLSWGGGYNEQFF
>TRBJ1-3|-|-|TRBV10-3
TGTGCCATCAGTGATATGGGGGCCGGAGGAAACACCATATATTTT
CAISDMGAGGNTIYF
>TRBJ2-1|-|TRBD2|TRBV29-1
TGCAGCGTTGAAGGACTAGCGGACCTCAATGAGCAGTTCTTC
CSVEGLADLNEQFF
>TRBJ2-6|-|-|TRBV11-2
TGTGCCAGCAGCCCTACGGTACGGGGGGCTGACTCTGGGGCCAACGTCCTGACTTTC
CASSPTVRGADSGANVLTF
>TRBJ2-7|-|-|TRBV5-3
TGTGCCAGAAGGAAACAGAACAACCCTCACCGCTCCTACGAGCAGTACTTC
CARRKQNNPHRSYEQYF
>TRBJ2-5|few|-|TRBV9
TGTGCCAGCAGCGTACTATCTCGCGGAGCCATAGAGACCCAGTACTTC
CASSVLSRGAIETQYF
>TRBJ1-2|-|-|TRBV19
TGTGCCAGTAGTCCGGGCTATGGCTACACCTTC
CASSPGYGYTF
>TRBJ2-3|-|-|TRBV6-6
TGTGCCAGCAGTTACTCGAACACCGTATCAGATACGCAGTATTTT
CASSYSNTVSDTQYF
>TRBJ1-5|-|-|TRBV30
TGTGCCTGGAAGCCAGCGGGACAGCCCCAGCATTTT
CAWKPAGQPQHF
>TRBJ1-1|-|-|TRBV18
TGTGCCAGCAGGGGGTCGGTGAACACTGAAGCTTTCTTT
CASRGSVNTEAFF
>TRBJ1-3|-|-|TRBV7-2
TGTGCCAGCAGCCCTCGGGGGGGGCGAAACACCATATATTTT
CASSPRGGRNTIYF
>TRBJ2-1|-|TRBD2|TRBV7-6
TGTGCCAGCAGCTCCCAGGGATGGGCGGGAGTCTGGGGAACCTACAATGAGCAGTTCTTC
CASSSQGWAGVWGTYNEQFF
>TRBJ2-2|-|-|TRBV30
TGTGCCTGGAACAGGGTTCCCGGGGAGCTGTTTTTT
CAWNRVPGELFF
>TRBJ2-7|-|-|TRBV2
TGTGCCAGCATTAGGGGTCTCGACGAGCAGTACTTC
CASIRGLDEQYF
>TRBJ2-7|-|-|TRBV7-6
TGTGCCAGCAGCTTCGAGCGGAAAAATCCCCACGAGCAGTACTTC
CASSFERKNPHEQYF
>TRBJ2-1|-|TRBD2|TRBV2
TGTGCCAGCAGTGACCCGGCGGGAGGGCAGTTCTTC
CASSDPAGGQFF
>TRBJ2-7|-|-|TRBV13
TGTGCCAGCAGTCCTTCGAGGCCCTCCTACGAGCAGTACTTC
CASSPSRPSYEQYF